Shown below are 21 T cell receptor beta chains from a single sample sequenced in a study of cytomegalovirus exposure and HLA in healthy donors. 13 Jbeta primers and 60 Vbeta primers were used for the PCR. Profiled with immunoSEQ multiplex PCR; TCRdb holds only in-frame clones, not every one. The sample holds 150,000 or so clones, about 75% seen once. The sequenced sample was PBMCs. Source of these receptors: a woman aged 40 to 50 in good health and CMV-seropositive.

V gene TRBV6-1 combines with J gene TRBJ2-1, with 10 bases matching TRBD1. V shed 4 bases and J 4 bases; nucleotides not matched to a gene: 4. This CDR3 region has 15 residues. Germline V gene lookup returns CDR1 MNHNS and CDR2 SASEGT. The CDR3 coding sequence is TGTGCCAGCAGTGTTGACAGGGGGCTATACAATGAGCAGTTCTTC. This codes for CASSVDRGLYNEQFF.

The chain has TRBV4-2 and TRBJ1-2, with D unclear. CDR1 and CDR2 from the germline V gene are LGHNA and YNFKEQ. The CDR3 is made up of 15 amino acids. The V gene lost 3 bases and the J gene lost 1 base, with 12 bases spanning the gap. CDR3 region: CASSQNRAINYGYTF. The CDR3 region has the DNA TGTGCCAGCAGCCAGAACAGAGCCATTAACTATGGCTACACCTTC.

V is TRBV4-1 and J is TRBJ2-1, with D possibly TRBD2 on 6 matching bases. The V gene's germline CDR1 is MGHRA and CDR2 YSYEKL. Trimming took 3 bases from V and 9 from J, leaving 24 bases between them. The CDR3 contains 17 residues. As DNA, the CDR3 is TGCGCCAGCAGCCAGGCCATGGGAACGGGAGTATTCGGTGAGCAGTTCTTC. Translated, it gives CASSQAMGTGVFGEQFF.

CDR3 sequence: CASSQTSAWYEQYF. CDR3 nucleotides: TGTGCCAGCAGCCAGACTAGCGCCTGGTACGAGCAGTACTTC. The chain recombines TRBV11-2 with TRBJ2-7, with 8 nucleotides matching TRBD2. Per the germline V gene, CDR1 is SGHAT and CDR2 is FQNNGV. The CDR3 runs 14 residues. The V and J ends lost 5 bases and 4 bases, in that order; junction bases with no gene match: 7. The full variable domain, with the rest looked up from reference TRBV11-2 and TRBJ2-7, is EAGVAQSPRYKIIEKRQSVAFWCNPISGHATLYWYQQILGQGPKLLIQFQNNGVVDDSQLPKDRFSAERLKGVDSTLKIQPAKLEDSAVYLCASSQTSAWYEQYFGPGTRLTVT.

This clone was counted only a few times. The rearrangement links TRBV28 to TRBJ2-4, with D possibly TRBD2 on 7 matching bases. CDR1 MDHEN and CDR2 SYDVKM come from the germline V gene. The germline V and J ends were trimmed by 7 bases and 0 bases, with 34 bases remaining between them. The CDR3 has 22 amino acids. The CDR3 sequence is CASTPIGRWGGPGWLAKNIQYF. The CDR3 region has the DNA TGTGCCAGCACCCCCATAGGCCGTTGGGGGGGCCCCGGGTGGCTAGCCAAAAACATTCAGTACTTC.

CDR3 residues: CASSVAGLSSYEQYF. CDR3 sequence (DNA): TGTGCCAGCAGCGTCGCTGGGCTGAGCTCCTACGAGCAGTACTTC. The V call is TRBV9, the J call TRBJ2-7; D is undetermined. This CDR3 contains 15 residues. V lost 2 bases, J lost 0 bases, and 12 bases lay in between. Germline V CDR1 and CDR2: SGDLS, YYNGEE.

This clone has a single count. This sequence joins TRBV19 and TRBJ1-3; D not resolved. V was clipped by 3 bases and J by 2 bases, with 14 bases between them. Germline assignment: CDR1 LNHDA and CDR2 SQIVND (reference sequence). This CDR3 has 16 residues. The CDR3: CASSMEVFPAGNTIYF. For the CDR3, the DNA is TGTGCCAGTAGTATGGAGGTGTTCCCTGCTGGAAACACCATATATTTT. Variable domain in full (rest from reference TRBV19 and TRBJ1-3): DGGITQSPKYLFRKEGQNVTLSCEQNLNHDAMYWYRQDPGQGLRLIYYSQIVNDFQKGDIAEGYSVSREKKESFPLTVTSAQKNPTAFYLCASSMEVFPAGNTIYFGEGSWLTVV.

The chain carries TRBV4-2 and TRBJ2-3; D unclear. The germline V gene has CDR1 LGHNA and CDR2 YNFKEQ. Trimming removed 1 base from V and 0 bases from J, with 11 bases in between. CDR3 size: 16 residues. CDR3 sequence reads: CASSQGAQPSTDTQYF. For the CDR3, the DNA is TGTGCCAGCAGCCAAGGGGCTCAACCTAGCACAGATACGCAGTATTTT.

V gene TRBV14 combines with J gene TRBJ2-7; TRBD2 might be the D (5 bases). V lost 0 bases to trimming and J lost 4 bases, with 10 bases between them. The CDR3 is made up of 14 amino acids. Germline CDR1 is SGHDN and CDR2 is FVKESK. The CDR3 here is CASSQDEGWYEQYF. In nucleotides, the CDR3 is TGTGCCAGCAGCCAAGATGAGGGATGGTACGAGCAGTACTTC.

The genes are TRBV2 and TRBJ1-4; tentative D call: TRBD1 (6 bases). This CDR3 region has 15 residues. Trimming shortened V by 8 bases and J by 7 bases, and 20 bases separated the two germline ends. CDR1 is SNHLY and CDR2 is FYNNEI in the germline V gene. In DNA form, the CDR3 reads TGTGCCAGCTTCGGGACAAAGGGGATGGGTGAAAAACTGTTTTTT. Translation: CASFGTKGMGEKLFF.

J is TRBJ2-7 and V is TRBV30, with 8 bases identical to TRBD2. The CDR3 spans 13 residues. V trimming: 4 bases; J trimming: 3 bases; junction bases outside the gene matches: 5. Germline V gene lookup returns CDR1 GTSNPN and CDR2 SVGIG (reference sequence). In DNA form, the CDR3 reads TGTGCCTGGACTAGCGGGCCCTTCTACGAGCAGTACTTC. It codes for CAWTSGPFYEQYF.

CDR3 bases: TGTGCCTGGAGCTGGGGGCAGAACTCCTACGAGCAGTACTTC. Its translation is CAWSWGQNSYEQYF. The chain couples TRBV30 to TRBJ2-7; maybe TRBD1 (6 bases). Germline CDR1 and CDR2: GTSNPN and SVGIG (reference sequence). The CDR3 contains 14 residues. The V end was cut by 3 bases, the J end by 0 bases, with 12 bases between.

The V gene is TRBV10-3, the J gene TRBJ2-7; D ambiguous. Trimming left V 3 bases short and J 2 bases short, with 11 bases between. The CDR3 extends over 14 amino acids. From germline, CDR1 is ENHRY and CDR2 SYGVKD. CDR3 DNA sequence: TGTGCCATCAGTGAAATCGTGGCACCCTACGAGCAGTACTTC. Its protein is CAISEIVAPYEQYF.

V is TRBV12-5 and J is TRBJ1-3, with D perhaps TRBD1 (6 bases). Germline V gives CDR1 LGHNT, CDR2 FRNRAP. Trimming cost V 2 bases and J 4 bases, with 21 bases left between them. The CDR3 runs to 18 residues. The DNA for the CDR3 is TGTGCTAGTGGTTTGCCAAACTTACAGGGTCCAACGGGAAACACCATATATTTT. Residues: CASGLPNLQGPTGNTIYF.

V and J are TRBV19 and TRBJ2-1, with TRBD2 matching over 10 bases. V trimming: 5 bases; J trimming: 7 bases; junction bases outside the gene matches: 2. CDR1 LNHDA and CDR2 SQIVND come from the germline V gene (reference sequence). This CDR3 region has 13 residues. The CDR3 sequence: CASSPGLANEQFF. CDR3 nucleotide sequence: TGTGCCAGTAGTCCGGGACTAGCGAATGAGCAGTTCTTC.

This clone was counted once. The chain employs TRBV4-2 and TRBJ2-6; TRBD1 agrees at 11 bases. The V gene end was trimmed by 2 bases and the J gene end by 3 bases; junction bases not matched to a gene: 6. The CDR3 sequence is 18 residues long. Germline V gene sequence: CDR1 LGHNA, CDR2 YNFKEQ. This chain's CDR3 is CASSQRTGGAFGANVLTF. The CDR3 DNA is TGTGCCAGCAGCCAACGGACAGGGGGCGCTTTTGGGGCCAACGTCCTGACTTTC.

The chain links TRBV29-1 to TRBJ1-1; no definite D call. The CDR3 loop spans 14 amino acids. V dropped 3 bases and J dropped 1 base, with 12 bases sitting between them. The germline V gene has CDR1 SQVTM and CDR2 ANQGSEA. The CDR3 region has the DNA TGCAGCGTTGAGCGGTACGGGGAGAACACTGAAGCTTTCTTT. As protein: CSVERYGENTEAFF. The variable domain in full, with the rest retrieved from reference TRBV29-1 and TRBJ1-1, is SAVISQKPSRDICQRGTSLTIQCQVDSQVTMMFWYRQQPGQSLTLIATANQGSEATYESGFVIDKFPISRPNLTFSTLTVSNMSPEDSSIYLCSVERYGENTEAFFGQGTRLTVV.

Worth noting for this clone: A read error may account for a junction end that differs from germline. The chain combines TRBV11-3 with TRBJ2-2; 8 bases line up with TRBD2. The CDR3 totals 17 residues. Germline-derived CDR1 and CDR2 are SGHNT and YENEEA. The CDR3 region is CASSLLRTSSGTGGLFF. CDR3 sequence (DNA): TGTGCCAGCAGCTTACTCCGGACTAGCTCCGGCACCGGGGGGCTGTTTTTT.

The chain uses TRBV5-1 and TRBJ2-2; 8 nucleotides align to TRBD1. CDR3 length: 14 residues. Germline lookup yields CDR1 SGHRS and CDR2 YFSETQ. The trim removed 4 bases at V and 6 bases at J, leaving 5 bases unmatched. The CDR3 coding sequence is TGCGCCAGCAGCCCAAGACAGGGGTCCGGGGAGCTGTTTTTT. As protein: CASSPRQGSGELFF. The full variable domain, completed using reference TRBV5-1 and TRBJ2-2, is KAGVTQTPRYLIKTRGQQVTLSCSPISGHRSVSWYQQTPGQGLQFLFEYFSETQRNKGNFPGRFSGRQFSNSRSEMNVSTLELGDSALYLCASSPRQGSGELFFGEGSRLTVL.

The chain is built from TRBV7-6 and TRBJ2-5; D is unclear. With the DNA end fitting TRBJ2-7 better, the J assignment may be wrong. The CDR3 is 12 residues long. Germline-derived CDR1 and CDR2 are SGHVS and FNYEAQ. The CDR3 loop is CASSPRGDEQYF. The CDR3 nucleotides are TGTGCCAGCAGCCCCCGAGGCGACGAGCAGTACTTC.

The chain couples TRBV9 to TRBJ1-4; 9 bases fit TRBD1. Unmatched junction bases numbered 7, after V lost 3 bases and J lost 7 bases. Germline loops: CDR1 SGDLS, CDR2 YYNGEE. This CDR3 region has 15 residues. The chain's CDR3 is CASSGGQGIGEKLFF. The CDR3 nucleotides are TGTGCCAGCAGCGGTGGACAGGGGATCGGTGAAAAACTGTTTTTT.